A selection of T cell receptor beta chains follows, all from one sample in a study of blood T cell repertoires in COVID-19. Produced via immunoSEQ multiplex PCR; TCRdb's table is partial and in-frame only. The sample consists of 100,000 or so clones, roughly 89% of them appearing once. The specimen was peripheral blood. These receptors all stem from a man between 70 and 80 years old with acute or convalescent COVID-19. CDR3s include the opening cysteine and the closing phenylalanine or tryptophan. The D gene is left open where the match is weak. The size field is filled for only some rows; it gives once, few, many or a size class.

size: -
V: TRBV27
D: -
J: TRBJ2-1
CDR3: CASSLNPGTTSYNEQFF
DNA: TGTGCCAGCAGTTTAAATCCAGGCACGACCTCCTACAATGAGCAGTTCTTC

size: -
V: TRBV16
D: TRBD1
J: TRBJ1-2
CDR3: CASSQSMGQARDGYTF
DNA: TGTGCCAGCAGCCAATCGATGGGACAGGCGAGAGATGGCTACACCTTC

size: -
V: TRBV7-2
D: -
J: TRBJ2-7
CDR3: CASSAERAPSYEQYF
DNA: TGTGCCAGCAGCGCCGAACGAGCACCCTCCTACGAGCAGTACTTC

size: -
V: TRBV5-4
D: TRBD2
J: TRBJ2-3
CDR3: CASSYELAGGRDTQYF
DNA: TGTGCCAGCAGCTACGAATTGGCGGGGGGGAGAGATACGCAGTATTTT

size: -
V: TRBV5-6
D: -
J: TRBJ2-5
CDR3: CASSPLAVQETQYF
DNA: TGTGCCAGCAGCCCACTAGCAGTCCAAGAGACCCAGTACTTC

size: -
V: TRBV7-9
D: -
J: TRBJ1-3
CDR3: CASSPGEISGNTIYF
DNA: TGTGCCAGCAGCCCAGGTGAAATCTCTGGAAACACCATATATTTT

size: -
V: TRBV5-5
D: -
J: TRBJ1-5
CDR3: CASSLGRNSNQPQHF
DNA: TGTGCCAGCAGCTTGGGGCGGAATAGCAATCAGCCCCAGCATTTT

size: -
V: TRBV19
D: -
J: TRBJ1-2
CDR3: CASSMDRAKGYTF
DNA: TGTGCCAGTAGTATGGACAGAGCAAAGGGCTACACCTTC

size: -
V: TRBV7-9
D: -
J: TRBJ1-1
CDR3: CASSLEAVNTEAFF
DNA: TGTGCCAGCAGCTTAGAAGCCGTGAACACTGAAGCTTTCTTT

size: -
V: TRBV5-6
D: -
J: TRBJ2-2
CDR3: CASSFGQLNTGELFF
DNA: TGTGCCAGCAGCTTCGGACAGCTAAACACCGGGGAGCTGTTTTTT

size: -
V: TRBV9
D: TRBD1
J: TRBJ2-2
CDR3: CASSPGTGGFLNTGELFF
DNA: TGTGCCAGCAGCCCGGGGACAGGGGGCTTTTTGAACACCGGGGAGCTGTTTTTT

size: once
V: TRBV11-3
D: -
J: TRBJ2-2
CDR3: CASSSRPNTGELFF
DNA: TGTGCCAGCAGTTCCAGGCCGAACACCGGGGAGCTGTTTTTT

size: -
V: TRBV7-9
D: TRBD1
J: TRBJ1-2
CDR3: CASSPGGQGAYGYTF
DNA: TGTGCCAGCAGCCCAGGGGGACAGGGGGCATATGGCTACACCTTC

size: -
V: TRBV18
D: TRBD2
J: TRBJ2-1
CDR3: CASSPGGSRTHEQFF
DNA: TGTGCCAGCTCACCGGGGGGGTCTAGAACGCATGAGCAGTTCTTC

size: once
V: TRBV2
D: -
J: TRBJ1-1
CDR3: CASRSTEAFF
DNA: TGTGCCAGCAGGTCGACTGAAGCTTTCTTT

size: -
V: TRBV7-6
D: -
J: TRBJ1-2
CDR3: CASSWGGENYGYTF
DNA: TGTGCCAGCAGCTGGGGGGGGGAAAACTATGGCTACACCTTC

size: once
V: TRBV9
D: TRBD1
J: TRBJ1-2
CDR3: CASSVTGTASNYGYTF
DNA: TGTGCCAGCAGCGTCACCGGGACAGCCTCTAACTATGGCTACACCTTC

size: -
V: TRBV7-9
D: TRBD1
J: TRBJ1-2
CDR3: CASSETGGNGYTF
DNA: TGTGCCAGCAGCGAGACAGGGGGAAATGGCTACACCTTC

size: -
V: TRBV4-2
D: -
J: TRBJ2-3
CDR3: CASSPRRNVWRSTDTQYF
DNA: TGTGCCAGCAGCCCCCGCCGGAATGTCTGGCGGAGCACAGATACGCAGTATTTT

size: once
V: TRBV5-4
D: TRBD1
J: TRBJ1-4
CDR3: CASSLEGALNEKLFF
DNA: TGTGCCAGCAGCTTGGAGGGGGCTCTTAATGAAAAACTGTTTTTT

size: -
V: TRBV18
D: TRBD1
J: TRBJ1-1
CDR3: CASSPRVGQGDTEAFF
DNA: TGTGCCAGCTCACCAAGGGTTGGGCAGGGGGACACTGAAGCTTTCTTT

size: -
V: TRBV28
D: -
J: TRBJ1-6
CDR3: CASSAPRVGSPLHF
DNA: TGTGCCAGCAGCGCACCGCGGGTTGGGTCACCCCTCCACTTT

size: -
V: TRBV18
D: -
J: TRBJ2-2
CDR3: CASSPDYNANTGELFF
DNA: TGTGCCAGCTCACCCGACTACAACGCGAACACCGGGGAGCTGTTTTTT

size: -
V: TRBV2
D: -
J: TRBJ1-2
CDR3: CASRYDSYGYTF
DNA: TGTGCCAGCAGGTACGACAGCTATGGCTACACCTTC

size: -
V: TRBV30
D: -
J: TRBJ1-1
CDR3: CAWRFEQGGGTEAFF
DNA: TGTGCCTGGAGGTTTGAGCAGGGCGGTGGCACTGAAGCTTTCTTT

size: -
V: TRBV23-1
D: -
J: TRBJ2-7
CDR3: CASSQGGGLPYEQYF
DNA: TGCGCCAGCAGTCAAGGGGGCGGGCTGCCCTACGAGCAGTACTTC

size: once
V: TRBV5-5
D: -
J: TRBJ1-2
CDR3: CASSLAVIPGTGYTF
DNA: TGTGCCAGCAGCTTGGCAGTTATCCCGGGAACTGGCTACACCTTC

size: -
V: TRBV7-4
D: TRBD1
J: TRBJ2-5
CDR3: CASSYRGETQYF
DNA: TGTGCCAGCAGCTACAGGGGGGAGACCCAGTACTTC

size: -
V: TRBV19
D: -
J: TRBJ2-2
CDR3: CASSIRTNTGELFF
DNA: TGTGCCAGTAGTATCCGGACAAACACCGGGGAGCTGTTTTTT

size: once
V: TRBV24-1
D: TRBD2
J: TRBJ2-1
CDR3: CATGREAGGAYNEQFF
DNA: TGTGCCACCGGACGAGAAGCGGGAGGGGCTTACAATGAGCAGTTCTTC

size: -
V: TRBV28
D: TRBD2
J: TRBJ2-1
CDR3: CASSLGLARYNEQFF
DNA: TGTGCCAGCAGTCTGGGACTAGCGCGATACAATGAGCAGTTCTTC

size: -
V: TRBV7-9
D: TRBD2
J: TRBJ2-5
CDR3: CASSLTSGRGETQYF
DNA: TGTGCCAGCAGCTTAACTAGCGGGAGGGGAGAGACCCAGTACTTC

size: once
V: TRBV2
D: TRBD2
J: TRBJ2-4
CDR3: CASSVGTSGSGAKNIQYF
DNA: TGTGCCAGCAGTGTGGGGACTAGCGGGAGTGGGGCCAAAAACATTCAGTACTTC

size: -
V: TRBV18
D: TRBD1
J: TRBJ1-4
CDR3: CASSRDRVNEKLFF
DNA: TGTGCCAGCTCACGGGACAGGGTTAATGAAAAACTGTTTTTT

size: -
V: TRBV6-5
D: -
J: TRBJ1-6
CDR3: CASSYSGAVLPLHF
DNA: TGTGCCAGCAGTTACTCTGGGGCGGTTTTACCCCTCCACTTT

size: -
V: TRBV2
D: -
J: TRBJ2-3
CDR3: CASSEQGWTDTQYF
DNA: TGTGCCAGCAGTGAACAGGGATGGACAGATACGCAGTATTTT

size: -
V: TRBV5-6
D: -
J: TRBJ1-5
CDR3: CASIPGNQPQHF
DNA: TGTGCCAGCATCCCGGGCAATCAGCCCCAGCATTTT

size: -
V: TRBV24-1
D: -
J: TRBJ2-1
CDR3: CATSDGLFYNEQFF
DNA: TGTGCCACCAGTGACGGACTATTTTACAATGAGCAGTTCTTC

size: -
V: TRBV7-8
D: TRBD2
J: TRBJ2-7
CDR3: CASSPLGLAGYEQYF
DNA: TGTGCCAGCAGCCCCCTGGGACTAGCGGGCTACGAGCAGTACTTC

size: -
V: TRBV7-9
D: -
J: TRBJ1-5
CDR3: CASSSDRNSNQPQHF
DNA: TGTGCCAGCAGCTCAGACAGGAATAGCAATCAGCCCCAGCATTTT

size: -
V: TRBV19
D: TRBD1
J: TRBJ1-5
CDR3: CASTWTGGYSNQPQHF
DNA: TGTGCCAGTACCTGGACAGGGGGATATAGCAATCAGCCCCAGCATTTT